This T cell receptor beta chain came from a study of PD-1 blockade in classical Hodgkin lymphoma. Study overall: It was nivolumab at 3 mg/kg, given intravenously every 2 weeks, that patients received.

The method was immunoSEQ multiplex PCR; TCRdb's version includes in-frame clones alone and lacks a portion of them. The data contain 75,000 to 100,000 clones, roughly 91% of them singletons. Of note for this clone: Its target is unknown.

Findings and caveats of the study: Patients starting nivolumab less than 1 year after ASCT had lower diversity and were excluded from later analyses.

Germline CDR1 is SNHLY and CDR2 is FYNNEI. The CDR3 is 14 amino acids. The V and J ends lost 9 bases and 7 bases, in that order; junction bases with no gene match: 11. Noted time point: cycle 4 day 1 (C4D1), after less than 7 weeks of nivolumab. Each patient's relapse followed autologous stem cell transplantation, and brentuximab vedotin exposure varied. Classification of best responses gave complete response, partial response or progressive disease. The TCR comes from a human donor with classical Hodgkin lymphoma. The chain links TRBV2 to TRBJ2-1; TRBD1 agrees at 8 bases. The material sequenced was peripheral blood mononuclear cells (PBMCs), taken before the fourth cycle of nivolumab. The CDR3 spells CARDRVGSLNEQFF. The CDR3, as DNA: TGTGCCAGGGACAGGGTTGGGTCGCTAAATGAGCAGTTCTTC.